Following are 2 T cell receptor beta chains from one sample sequenced in a study of blood T cell repertoires in COVID-19. Assay: immunoSEQ multiplex PCR; the TCRdb copy retains only in-frame clones and omits some. The table records approximately 190,000 clones, 80% to 90% of them present only once. The sequenced material came from peripheral blood. The receptors were gathered from a man aged 25-45 years with active or convalescent COVID-19.

The chain is built from TRBV11-2 and TRBJ2-3; D remains unclear. V was shortened by 1 base and J by 0 bases, with 8 bases between the two germline ends. The length of the CDR3 is 15 residues. Germline CDR1 SGHAT, CDR2 FQNNGV. The chain's CDR3 is CASSLGPMSTDTQYF. Written as DNA, the CDR3 is TGTGCCAGCAGCTTAGGGCCAATGAGCACAGATACGCAGTATTTT.

The genes are TRBV10-2 and TRBJ2-1, with TRBD2 matching over 8 bases. V shed 7 bases and J 8 bases; nucleotides not matched to a gene: 7. This CDR3 has 13 amino acids. CDR1 is WSHSY and CDR2 is SAAADI in the germline V gene. This CDR3 is CASTGGAGDEQFF. DNA of the CDR3: TGCGCCAGCACGGGGGGGGCGGGCGATGAGCAGTTCTTC.